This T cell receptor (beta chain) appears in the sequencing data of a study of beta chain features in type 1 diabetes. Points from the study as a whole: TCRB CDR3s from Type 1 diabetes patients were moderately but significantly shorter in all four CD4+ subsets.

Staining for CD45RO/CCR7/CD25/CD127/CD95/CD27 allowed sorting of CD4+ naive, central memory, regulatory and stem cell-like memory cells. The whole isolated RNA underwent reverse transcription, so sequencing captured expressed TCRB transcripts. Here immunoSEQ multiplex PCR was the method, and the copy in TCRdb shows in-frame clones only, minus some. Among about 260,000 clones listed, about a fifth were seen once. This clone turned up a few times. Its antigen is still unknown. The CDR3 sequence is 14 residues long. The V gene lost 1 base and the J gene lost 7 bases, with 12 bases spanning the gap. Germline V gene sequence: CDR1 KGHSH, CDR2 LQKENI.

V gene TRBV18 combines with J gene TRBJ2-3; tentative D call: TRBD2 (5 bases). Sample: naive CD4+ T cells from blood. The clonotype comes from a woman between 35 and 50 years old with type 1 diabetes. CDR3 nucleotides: TGTGCCAGCTCACCACAGGAGGTGAGAAATACGCAGTATTTT. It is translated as CASSPQEVRNTQYF. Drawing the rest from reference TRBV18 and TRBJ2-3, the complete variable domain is NAGVMQNPRHLVRRRGQEARLRCSPMKGHSHVYWYRQLPEEGLKFMVYLQKENIIDESGMPKERFSAEFPKEGPSILRIQQVVRGDSAAYFCASSPQEVRNTQYFGPGTRLTVL.